This is a list of T cell receptor beta chains from one sample in a study of monozygotic twins with inflammatory bowel disease. Following a re-call of the 5' RACE reads, TCRdb has one entry per CDR3 protein and lacks DNA. The sample totals over 120,000 distinct CDR3 sequences. The sequenced sample was blood. The receptors were gathered from a human donor with ulcerative colitis or Crohn's disease, or a healthy co-twin of an affected twin (not recorded which). CDR3s include the opening cysteine and the closing phenylalanine or tryptophan.

cdr3_aa: CASSYGTDSYEQYF
v_call: TRBV7-7
j_call: TRBJ2-7

cdr3_aa: CASSLLQETQYF
v_call: TRBV5-1
j_call: TRBJ2-5

cdr3_aa: CASGSSLVGSSYNEQFF
v_call: TRBV6-2/TRBV6-3
j_call: TRBJ2-1

cdr3_aa: CATLGPKDEQYF
v_call: TRBV10-3
j_call: TRBJ2-7

cdr3_aa: CASSLREGPSTGELFF
v_call: TRBV18
j_call: TRBJ2-2

cdr3_aa: CASSLSVGARAFF
v_call: TRBV12-3/TRBV12-4
j_call: TRBJ1-1

cdr3_aa: CASSPPFDVGTQYF
v_call: TRBV28
j_call: TRBJ2-5

cdr3_aa: CASSFDQPQHF
v_call: TRBV28
j_call: TRBJ1-5

cdr3_aa: CSAARTGAGELFF
v_call: TRBV20-1
j_call: TRBJ2-2

cdr3_aa: CASSLPSRETQYF
v_call: TRBV7-9
j_call: TRBJ2-5

cdr3_aa: CSVYGTVNTEAFF
v_call: TRBV29-1
j_call: TRBJ1-1

cdr3_aa: CSAYGKETQYF
v_call: TRBV20-1
j_call: TRBJ2-5

cdr3_aa: CAWSPMGARQQYF
v_call: TRBV30
j_call: TRBJ2-7

cdr3_aa: CASSGQGLYEQYF
v_call: TRBV27
j_call: TRBJ2-7

cdr3_aa: CASSLEGSHTREPQYF
v_call: TRBV5-1
j_call: TRBJ2-5

cdr3_aa: CSVRTGSNEKLFF
v_call: TRBV29-1
j_call: TRBJ1-4

cdr3_aa: CASSPPGTFNEKLFF
v_call: TRBV18
j_call: TRBJ1-4

cdr3_aa: CATSDYRGRDHNEQFF
v_call: TRBV24-1
j_call: TRBJ2-1

cdr3_aa: CASSRLGYQETQYF
v_call: TRBV9
j_call: TRBJ2-5

cdr3_aa: CASSQLANYGYTF
v_call: TRBV3-1
j_call: TRBJ1-2

cdr3_aa: CASKTPNNSPLHF
v_call: TRBV28
j_call: TRBJ1-6

cdr3_aa: CASSYELRDEQFF
v_call: TRBV6-5
j_call: TRBJ2-1

cdr3_aa: CASSLSGAKGYTF
v_call: TRBV11-2
j_call: TRBJ1-2

cdr3_aa: CASSLISGLGEQFF
v_call: TRBV7-3
j_call: TRBJ2-1

cdr3_aa: CASSVVPDGDGYTF
v_call: TRBV2
j_call: TRBJ1-2

cdr3_aa: CASSLIAKGNPLEQYF
v_call: TRBV12-3/TRBV12-4
j_call: TRBJ2-7

cdr3_aa: CATSDSSPPPQHF
v_call: TRBV24-1
j_call: TRBJ1-5

cdr3_aa: CASSQWTSGRPMEETQYF
v_call: TRBV2
j_call: TRBJ2-5

cdr3_aa: CASSLTGGRENTGELFF
v_call: TRBV7-3
j_call: TRBJ2-2

cdr3_aa: CSVHRDWVFAEQFF
v_call: TRBV29-1
j_call: TRBJ2-1

cdr3_aa: CSARGGSASSSYNEQFF
v_call: TRBV20-1
j_call: TRBJ2-1

cdr3_aa: CASSLAPEAAANNQPQHF
v_call: TRBV11-1
j_call: TRBJ1-5

cdr3_aa: CASSSFGTSGEQFF
v_call: TRBV7-9
j_call: TRBJ2-1

cdr3_aa: CASTPGGEKTGYTF
v_call: TRBV5-1
j_call: TRBJ1-2

cdr3_aa: CASSLVSGSTGELFF
v_call: TRBV7-8
j_call: TRBJ2-2

cdr3_aa: CASSLKVGNEKLFF
v_call: TRBV5-4
j_call: TRBJ1-4

cdr3_aa: CSVHNRVNVLTF
v_call: TRBV29-1
j_call: TRBJ2-6

cdr3_aa: CASSLKGRPPDTQYF
v_call: TRBV7-2
j_call: TRBJ2-3

cdr3_aa: CASSPGQGHYEQYF
v_call: TRBV11-3
j_call: TRBJ2-7

cdr3_aa: CASSLAGRRENEQYF
v_call: TRBV28
j_call: TRBJ2-7

cdr3_aa: CSVVLHYNTEAFF
v_call: TRBV29-1
j_call: TRBJ1-1

cdr3_aa: CASSLLGRVPYEQYF
v_call: TRBV5-8
j_call: TRBJ2-7

cdr3_aa: CASSQEDRRGTQYF
v_call: TRBV4-3
j_call: TRBJ2-5

cdr3_aa: CSASSGGGTDTQYF
v_call: TRBV20-1
j_call: TRBJ2-3